This TCR beta chain derives from a study of CD8+CD57+ T cells in acquired aplastic anemia. Study-wide background: Sorting CD4+ and CD8+ cells gave DNA averaging approximately 3 ug.

The CDR3 has 11 amino acids. Germline loops: CDR1 SEHNR, CDR2 FQNEAQ (reference sequence). The V end was cut by 6 bases, the J end by 6 bases, with 9 bases between. Previously, flow cytometry had revealed CD8+CD57+ cell expansion in the patients chosen for sequencing. Each of the patients presented with severe acquired aplastic anemia. Genomic DNA templated the TCR beta VDJ and CDR3 profiling. TCRdb re-called the reads with MiXCR, one entry per CDR3 protein. The table records just over 40,000 distinct CDR3 sequences, 63% of them present only once. This clonotype was seen more than once but under ten times. Its antigen remains unidentified. Findings and limits, study-wide: Patients were compared with controls for CD8+ Simpson's diversity, and no significant difference emerged.

V is TRBV7-9 and J is TRBJ2-7; D remains unclear. The sample was sorted CD4+, CD8+, or CD8+CD57+ T cells (not recorded which) from PBMCs. This receptor was taken from a human donor with aplastic anemia. This CDR3 reads CASSLRGEQYF. CDR3 coding DNA: TGTGCCAGCAGTTTACGCGGCGAGCAGTACTTC.